The entry below gives a single T cell receptor (beta chain) sequence along with its context. This entry belongs to a study of blood T cell repertoires in COVID-19. Study information: There were acute and convalescent COVID-19 samples, and they came from the United States, Italy and Spain. Sources were T cells, B-cell-depleted T cells, or PBMCs; the material itself was cDNA or gDNA.

Original handling: Nucleated cell counts were estimated from reference gene primer amplification. Libraries were prepared by immunoSEQ multiplex PCR; TCRdb keeps only in-frame clonotypes and omits some of them. That table is the source of V, J and clone size, and D and trimming were worked out from the DNA. The profile shows roughly 78,000 clones, around 86% of them singletons. V lost 4 bases and J lost 5, with 18 bases in between. In germline, CDR1 is ENHRY, CDR2 SYGVKD. The CDR3 runs 15 residues. The material sequenced was peripheral blood. The chain couples TRBV10-3 to TRBJ2-7; TRBD1 is a possible D gene (6 bases). The TCR was taken from a woman aged 60-70 years with acute or convalescent COVID-19. The CDR3 DNA is TGTGCCATCAGTGTCTCCGGGACAATTTCTAACGAGCAGTACTTC. Its protein is CAISVSGTISNEQYF.